This T cell receptor (beta chain) came from a study of CD8 T cells in ankylosing spondylitis (dated by TCRdb to about 2017). Study-wide context: To find TCR variants linked to disease, the study profiled T cell receptor beta repertoires in ankylosing spondylitis patients and healthy donors. In total, the full study cohort was made up of about 110 healthy donors and approximately 27 ankylosing spondylitis patients. Samples of peripheral blood were taken, and for ankylosing spondylitis patients, synovial fluid was collected as well. The paper's findings and limits, for the study overall: Blood from ankylosing spondylitis patients appeared to be characterized by a TCR beta motif made up of seven or eight highly homologous amino acid variants. Some motif variants had previously been reported in the synovial fluid and blood of reactive arthritis patients, which suggests shared mechanisms of disease initiation. Significant enrichment of the disease-linked clones was reported in matched synovial fluid samples from ankylosing spondylitis patients. A CD8+ phenotype was shown by the disease-linked clones, which were found at relatively low frequencies in peripheral blood.

Notes on this clonotype: It lacks a known antigen. Base qualities are not provided; no much larger clone lies one nucleotide away.

The sample was run on an Illumina HiSeq 2500. TCR beta libraries were prepared by quantitative 5'-RACE with molecular barcodes. On the study's bioinformatics: Disease-linked TCR variants were identified with a new computational method built on a probabilistic model of VDJ rearrangement. TCRdb reran the public reads through fastp at Q25 and MiXCR, keeping productive beta chains. Rows are unified per CDR3 protein, each entry keeping the most common DNA and genes. None of the V and J calls come from the authors' own analysis; TCRdb made them. This sample has over 700,000 distinct CDR3 sequences in its table, and roughly 19% of those were observed once. The ten largest clones capture around 19% of the sample. CDR1 LNHNV and CDR2 YYDKDF are derived from the germline V gene (reference sequence). V has 3 bases trimmed and J has 5 bases trimmed; junction bases matching no gene number 10. From its cysteine to its phenylalanine, the CDR3 spans 16 amino acids. The entry retains the CDR3 DNA only, 48 bases that are in frame from base 1.

This TCR was sampled from a male donor with ankylosing spondylitis. This receptor chain uses TRBV15 and TRBJ2-5, with 9 central nucleotides matching TRBD2. Sequencing used blood, either unsorted or a sorted T cell fraction (not recorded which). The CDR3 region reads CATSRKTGTSLETQYF. The DNA sequence is given as TGTGCCACCAGCAGGAAAACCGGGACTAGCTTGGAGACCCAGTACTTC.